The clone carrying this TCR beta chain is categorized as medium-sized. This specimen belongs to a study of blood T cell repertoires in COVID-19. The table came from immunoSEQ multiplex PCR; TCRdb's copy has only in-frame clones and leaves some out. This sample has about 220,000 clones, with around 80% found just once. The V gene lost 2 bases and the J gene lost 9 bases, with 17 bases spanning the gap. This CDR3 contains 16 residues. Germline V lookup: CDR1 SGHTA, CDR2 FQGNSA. The chain recombines TRBV7-2 with TRBJ1-6, with D maybe TRBD1 (6 bases). Sample: peripheral blood. The sequence was collected from a woman aged 60 to 75 who had recovered from COVID-19. The CDR3 loop reads CASSLSVVQGGSPLHF. The CDR3 nucleotides are TGTGCCAGCAGCTTATCAGTGGTACAGGGTGGTTCACCCCTCCACTTT. The entire variable domain, with the rest obtained from reference TRBV7-2 and TRBJ1-6, is as follows: GAGVSQSPSNKVTEKGKDVELRCDPISGHTALYWYRQSLGQGLEFLIYFQGNSAPDKSGLPSDRFSAERTGGSVSTLTIQRTQQEDSAVYLCASSLSVVQGGSPLHFGNGTRLTVT.